Presented here are 24 T cell receptor beta chains from one specimen sequenced in a study of blood T cell repertoires in COVID-19. Only in-frame clones appear in the TCRdb table, and some are missing; sequencing was by immunoSEQ multiplex PCR. The table includes around 190,000 clones, 88% detected once. Sequenced material: peripheral blood. The receptors derive from a man between 18 and 35 years old with active or convalescent COVID-19.

V and J are TRBV5-4 and TRBJ2-7; TRBD2 matches at 8 bases. The CDR3 extends over 13 amino acids. Losses at the gene ends were 4 bases for V and 6 bases for J; bases not matched to a gene: 6. CDR1 SGHNT and CDR2 YYREEE come from the germline V gene (reference sequence). The CDR3 here is CASSPQRGREQYF. CDR3 DNA: TGTGCCAGCAGCCCCCAGCGGGGGCGCGAGCAGTACTTC.

The chain couples TRBV30 to TRBJ1-4; D is perhaps TRBD1 (5 bases). The CDR3 covers 15 residues. In germline, CDR1 is GTSNPN, CDR2 SVGIG (reference sequence). The germline V and J ends were trimmed by 3 bases and 6 bases, with 17 bases remaining between them. CDR3 coding DNA: TGTGCCTGGAGCCAGGGTGGGGGGACGGATGAAAAACTGTTTTTT. Protein product: CAWSQGGGTDEKLFF.

This clone appeared a few times. This rearrangement joins TRBV29-1 to TRBJ2-7, with D perhaps TRBD1 (7 bases). CDR1 SQVTM and CDR2 ANQGSEA come from the germline V gene. The CDR3 extends over 15 amino acids. V was pared by 3 bases and J by 3 bases, with 18 bases between. The CDR3 protein is CSVDLLQGGHYEQYF. DNA for the CDR3: TGCAGCGTTGACCTCCTTCAGGGGGGCCACTACGAGCAGTACTTC.

The chain recombines TRBV5-1 with TRBJ2-2; D is ambiguous. This CDR3 has 14 amino acids. Trimming pared 3 bases from V and 6 bases from J, leaving 12 bases between. Germline CDR1 and CDR2: SGHRS and YFSETQ. The CDR3 is CASSSEPASGELFF. The DNA of the CDR3 is TGCGCCAGCAGCTCCGAGCCCGCGTCCGGGGAGCTGTTTTTT.

V and J are TRBV29-1 and TRBJ2-5; TRBD1 might be the D (5 bases). The ends were cut back, 3 bases at V and 4 bases at J, with 12 bases in the middle. There are 13 residues in the CDR3. In germline, CDR1 is SQVTM, CDR2 ANQGSEA. CDR3 sequence (DNA): TGCAGCGTTGATGTTGCAGGGCCAGAGACCCAGTACTTC. This gives the protein CSVDVAGPETQYF.

V is TRBV9 and J is TRBJ1-6, with D unclear. The V gene lost 1 base and the J gene lost 8 bases, with 16 bases spanning the gap. The CDR3 spans 16 residues. Per germline, CDR1 SGDLS and CDR2 YYNGEE. The CDR3 DNA follows: TGTGCCAGCAGCGTAACCCCGGGATTGTTCGATTCACCCCTCCACTTT. Protein: CASSVTPGLFDSPLHF.

This clone was recorded only once. V is TRBV7-9 and J is TRBJ1-3; no clear D. This CDR3 has 12 amino acids. The V gene lost 8 bases and the J gene lost 0 bases, with 5 bases spanning the gap. Germline values: CDR1 SEHNR, CDR2 FQNEAQ (reference sequence). The CDR3 nucleotides are TGTGCCAGCGGGAGCTCTGGAAACACCATATATTTT. This translates into CASGSSGNTIYF.

The V and J genes are TRBV5-1 and TRBJ1-2; 7 nucleotides agree with TRBD1. Germline V lookup: CDR1 SGHRS, CDR2 YFSETQ. This CDR3 has 13 amino acids. J lost 9 bases, V lost 5 bases, and 10 bases had no gene match. CDR3 bases: TGCGCCAGCAGTATCAGGGACAGAGGGAGCTACACCTTC. The encoded protein is CASSIRDRGSYTF.

The V gene is TRBV2, the J gene TRBJ2-2; D uncertain. The germline V gene encodes CDR1 SNHLY and CDR2 FYNNEI. Trimming stripped 6 bases from V and 6 bases from J, with 5 bases between. The CDR3 has 11 amino acids. The CDR3 protein is CASRYSGELFF. DNA of the CDR3: TGTGCCAGCAGGTATTCCGGGGAGCTGTTTTTT. Together with reference TRBV2 and TRBJ2-2, the CDR3 gives the full variable domain: EPEVTQTPSHQVTQMGQEVILRCVPISNHLYFYWYRQILGQKVEFLVSFYNNEISEKSEIFDDQFSVERPDGSNFTLKIRSTKLEDSAMYFCASRYSGELFFGEGSRLTVL.

The chain links TRBV29-1 to TRBJ1-2; tentative D call: TRBD1 (5 bases). In germline, CDR1 is SQVTM, CDR2 ANQGSEA. This CDR3 is built from 12 residues. V lost 4 bases and J lost 3, with 9 bases in between. Written as DNA, the CDR3 is TGCAGCGTTGTAAAACAGGACTATGGCTACACCTTC. It specifies CSVVKQDYGYTF.

This clone was observed at least ten times. V and J are TRBV6-5 and TRBJ1-1, with D unclear. V was pared by 7 bases and J by 1 base, with 4 bases between. The CDR3 extends over 11 amino acids. Germline loops: CDR1 MNHEY, CDR2 SVGAGI. The CDR3 DNA reads TGTGCCAGCACCCAGAACACTGAAGCTTTCTTT. Its translation is CASTQNTEAFF.

A few counts support this clone. The rearrangement joins TRBV6-5 to TRBJ1-3; D perhaps matches TRBD1 (5 bases). The CDR3 covers 13 residues. Germline V gives CDR1 MNHEY, CDR2 SVGAGI. Trimming removed 8 bases at V and 4 bases at J, with 12 bases between. DNA for the CDR3: TGTGCCAGCCCGACAGAACTAGGAAACACCATATATTTT. Amino acid sequence: CASPTELGNTIYF.

The chain has TRBV14 and TRBJ1-5, with no clear D. Trimming left V 4 bases short and J 6 bases short, with 10 bases between. Germline CDR1 SGHDN, CDR2 FVKESK. This CDR3 is 13 amino acids long. Here the CDR3 DNA reads TGTGCCAGCAGCCTTACCACCGGTCAGCCCCAGCATTTT. Its protein product is CASSLTTGQPQHF. Filled out from reference TRBV14 and TRBJ1-5, the complete variable domain reads EAGVTQFPSHSVIEKGQTVTLRCDPISGHDNLYWYRRVMGKEIKFLLHFVKESKQDESGMPNNRFLAERTGGTYSTLKVQPAELEDSGVYFCASSLTTGQPQHFGDGTRLSIL.

J is TRBJ2-2 and V is TRBV24-1; D is ambiguous. The germline CDR1 and CDR2 sequences are KGHDR and SFDVKD. The length of the CDR3 is 13 residues. V was trimmed by 9 bases and J by 1 base, leaving 8 bases between them. CDR3 protein: CATQPGNTGELFF. CDR3 nucleotide sequence: TGTGCCACCCAACCGGGGAACACCGGGGAGCTGTTTTTT.

The chain has TRBV3-1 (or the pseudogene TRBV3-2) and TRBJ1-6; possible D gene TRBD1, 6 bases. The germline CDR1 and CDR2 sequences are LGHDT and YNNKEL (reference sequence). The CDR3 covers 16 residues. V dropped 4 bases and J dropped 5 bases, with 15 bases sitting between them. In nucleotides, the CDR3 is TGTGCCAGCAGCCCAAGACAGGTGGGAGATAATTCACCCCTCCACTTT. It translates to CASSPRQVGDNSPLHF.

The chain carries TRBV9 and TRBJ1-2, with D hard to call. Germline V gene lookup returns CDR1 SGDLS and CDR2 YYNGEE. CDR3 length: 14 residues. V was trimmed by 3 bases and J by 8 bases, leaving 17 bases between them. The CDR3 nucleotides read TGTGCCAGCAGCGCGAGCGGAGGGTTCTGGGGCTACACCTTC. As protein: CASSASGGFWGYTF. Using reference TRBV9 and TRBJ1-2 for the parts outside the CDR3, the full variable domain is DSGVTQTPKHLITATGQRVTLRCSPRSGDLSVYWYQQSLDQGLQFLIQYYNGEERAKGNILERFSAQQFPDLHSELNLSSLELGDSALYFCASSASGGFWGYTFGSGTRLTVV.

This chain joins TRBV30 and TRBJ1-4; 7 positions match TRBD1. Per germline, CDR1 GTSNPN and CDR2 SVGIG (reference sequence). This CDR3 is built from 15 residues. V gave up 0 bases and J gave up 4 bases; unmatched junction bases: 5. The DNA for the CDR3 is TGTGCCTGGAGTGTAACGGGACAGAGTAATGAAAAACTGTTTTTT. Its protein is CAWSVTGQSNEKLFF.

V and J are TRBV10-2 and TRBJ1-1; no definite D call. Germline assignment: CDR1 WSHSY and CDR2 SAAADI. The CDR3 loop spans 12 amino acids. V lost 6 bases and J 9 bases, leaving 14 bases between the germline ends. For the CDR3, the DNA is TGCGCCAGCAGCCCCTCTTCCGGGAAAGCTTTCTTT. This gives the protein CASSPSSGKAFF.

V gene TRBV6-2 or TRBV6-3 combines with J gene TRBJ2-7; TRBD2 is a possible D gene (6 bases). Deletions cut 5 bases from V and 3 bases from J, with 20 bases between. Germline V gene lookup returns CDR1 MNHEY and CDR2 SVGEGT. The CDR3 runs 16 residues. In DNA, the CDR3 is TGTGCCAGCAGTCCCTACCGGGACGGGAGACACTACGAGCAGTACTTC. The encoded protein is CASSPYRDGRHYEQYF.

V usage is TRBV3-1 (or the pseudogene TRBV3-2) and J usage is TRBJ2-3, with D maybe TRBD2 (6 bases). Deletions cut 5 bases from V and 3 bases from J, with 18 bases between. Germline V gene data show CDR1 as LGHDT and CDR2 as YNNKEL (reference sequence). This CDR3 is 16 amino acids long. DNA for the CDR3: TGTGCCAGCAGCTCCCTTTCGGGGGATGGGACAGATACGCAGTATTTT. Translation: CASSSLSGDGTDTQYF.

This clone has just one count. V is TRBV6-5 and J is TRBJ1-6; TRBD1 aligns across 8 bases. Germline V gene lookup returns CDR1 MNHEY and CDR2 SVGAGI. This CDR3 comprises 15 residues. The J segment lost 6 bases and the V segment lost 7 bases, leaving 8 bases of the junction unmatched. The CDR3 sequence is CASTETGAGNSPLHF. The CDR3 region has the DNA TGTGCCAGCACCGAGACAGGGGCGGGTAATTCACCCCTCCACTTT.

V is TRBV19 and J is TRBJ2-3, with D possibly TRBD2 on 6 matching bases. V was pared by 7 bases and J by 8 bases, with 19 bases between. CDR3 length: 14 residues. In germline, CDR1 is LNHDA, CDR2 SQIVND (reference sequence). The CDR3 protein is CASKAGSPEGTQYF. CDR3 coding DNA: TGTGCCAGTAAGGCTGGGTCTCCGGAGGGTACGCAGTATTTT.

The rearrangement uses TRBV12-3 or TRBV12-4 and TRBJ1-2; 7 nucleotides match TRBD1. Unmatched junction bases numbered 5, after V lost 7 bases and J lost 9 bases. The CDR3 extends over 11 amino acids. In nucleotides, the CDR3 is TGTGCCAGCACCGAACAGGGGAGCTACACCTTC. This gives the protein CASTEQGSYTF.

This clone was seen only once. This rearrangement joins TRBV12-5 to TRBJ1-5; TRBD1 aligns across 7 bases. The CDR3 runs 16 residues. The germline gives CDR1 LGHNT, CDR2 FRNRAP. J lost 1 base, V lost 5 bases, and 8 bases had no gene match. Here the CDR3 DNA reads TGTGCTAGTGGTCTTGGGACAGTGGGGAGCAATCAGCCCCAGCATTTT. Amino acid sequence: CASGLGTVGSNQPQHF.